This T cell receptor (beta chain) derives from a study of untreated major depressive disorder. Every participant had European ancestry. This table comes from immunoSEQ multiplex PCR, and its TCRdb copy is limited to in-frame clones, with some not included. The sample includes 20,000 to 25,000 clones, about 87% of them seen just once. The material sequenced was CD4+ T cells from PBMCs. The source of this sequence is a woman younger than 45 in good health.

In DNA form, the CDR3 reads TGTGCCTGGGGTGATGACCGGATGCGAAATGAAAAACTGTTTTTT. Protein product: CAWGDDRMRNEKLFF. The chain joins TRBV30 to TRBJ1-4; D unclear. The CDR3 is 15 amino acids. Germline lookup yields CDR1 GTSNPN and CDR2 SVGIG (reference sequence). V shed 5 bases and J shed 5 bases, with 18 bases lying between them.